The 10 T cell receptor beta chains below were found in one sample sequenced in a study of blood T cell repertoires in COVID-19. Assay: immunoSEQ multiplex PCR; the TCRdb copy retains only in-frame clones and omits some. Of some 35,000 clones detected, roughly 80% appear once; the ten largest clones hold under 35%. The material sequenced was peripheral blood. Source of these receptors: a man older than 75 with acute or convalescent COVID-19.

The V gene is TRBV5-6, the J gene TRBJ1-1; tentatively, D is TRBD1 (5 bases). The V end lost 5 bases, the J end lost 1 base, and 21 bases lay between the germline ends. Germline V CDR1 and CDR2: SGHDT, YYEEEE. CDR3 size: 17 residues. The CDR3 DNA reads TGTGCCAGCAGTCCTACTCTGAAGGGGCTGAAGAACACTGAAGCTTTCTTT. Amino acid sequence: CASSPTLKGLKNTEAFF.

V is TRBV4-1 and J is TRBJ1-5; D possibly corresponds to TRBD1 (6 bases). The CDR3 spans 14 residues. V lost 1 base to trimming and J lost 8 bases, with 12 bases between them. The germline V gene has CDR1 MGHRA and CDR2 YSYEKL. Here the CDR3 DNA reads TGCGCCAGCAGCCAAGTAGGGACAAAAAAGCCCCAGCATTTT. It is translated as CASSQVGTKKPQHF.

V gene TRBV30 combines with J gene TRBJ1-4; unclear D gene. This CDR3 has 19 amino acids. V was pared by 0 bases and J by 11 bases, with 31 bases between. CDR1 GTSNPN and CDR2 SVGIG come from the germline V gene (reference sequence). As DNA, the CDR3 is TGTGCCTGGAGTGTTTTGGGGTACCCGGAGACCCTTAAACGAGGGAAACTGTTTTTT. As protein: CAWSVLGYPETLKRGKLFF.

The chain couples TRBV24-1 to TRBJ2-3, with 7 bases lining up with TRBD2. This CDR3 is built from 14 residues. J lost 2 bases, V lost 8 bases, and 6 bases had no gene match. Looked up from germline, CDR1 is KGHDR and CDR2 is SFDVKD. For the CDR3, the DNA is TGTGCCACCAAGGGTAGCGGGTACACAGATACGCAGTATTTT. It is translated as CATKGSGYTDTQYF.

V and J are TRBV18 and TRBJ1-3; D is possibly TRBD1 (5 bases). CDR3 length: 16 amino acids. Germline CDR1 is KGHSH and CDR2 is LQKENI. The V and J ends lost 0 bases and 3 bases respectively, with 12 bases between them. The CDR3 loop reads CASSPPETEIGNTIYF. The CDR3 DNA is TGTGCCAGCTCACCACCGGAGACAGAGATTGGAAACACCATATATTTT.

CDR3 nucleotide sequence: TGTGCCATCAGTGTTGGCACCGGGGTTAGGAATGAGCAGTTCTTC. It encodes CAISVGTGVRNEQFF. The chain uses TRBV10-3 and TRBJ2-1, with a possible D match to TRBD2 (5 bases). Trimming stripped 4 bases from V and 7 bases from J, with 17 bases between. The CDR3 contains 15 residues. Germline CDR1 ENHRY, CDR2 SYGVKD.

The chain employs TRBV5-6 and TRBJ2-3; maybe TRBD2 (6 bases). Deletions cut 1 base from V and 6 bases from J, with 6 bases between. The CDR3 spans 12 residues. Germline CDR1 is SGHDT and CDR2 is YYEEEE. The CDR3 is CASSLRGDTQYF. For the CDR3, the DNA is TGTGCCAGCAGCTTGCGGGGGGATACGCAGTATTTT.

This chain connects TRBV15 to TRBJ2-3; tentatively, D is TRBD2 (6 bases). Germline V lookup: CDR1 LNHNV, CDR2 YYDKDF (reference sequence). The length of the CDR3 is 15 residues. V lost 1 base, J lost 2 bases, and 10 bases lay in between. DNA of the CDR3: TGTGCCACCAGCAGAGCGGGACTCCCCACAGATACGCAGTATTTT. Translated, it gives CATSRAGLPTDTQYF.

The chain combines TRBV5-5 with TRBJ2-3, with 7 bases fitting TRBD1. The CDR3 is 14 residues long. The junction had 2 bases not matched to a gene; V was cut back by 0 bases and J by 4 bases. Looked up from germline, CDR1 is SGHKS and CDR2 is YYEKEE (reference sequence). Here the CDR3 DNA reads TGTGCCAGCAGCTTGGAGGGGGCCCCAGATACGCAGTATTTT. This sequence encodes CASSLEGAPDTQYF.

The genes are TRBV24-1 and TRBJ1-2; 9 bases line up with TRBD1. CDR1 and CDR2 from the germline V gene are KGHDR and SFDVKD. Trimming cost V 3 bases and J 6 bases; bases outside gene matches: 10. The CDR3 loop spans 16 amino acids. CDR3 in amino acids: CATSDPGTGLRDGYTF. DNA of the CDR3: TGTGCCACCAGTGATCCTGGGACAGGGTTAAGGGATGGCTACACCTTC.